Listed here are 20 T cell receptor beta chains from one sample, sequenced in a study of blood T cell repertoires in COVID-19 (TCRdb year 2020). The library was made by the immunoSEQ multiplex PCR assay. TCRdb provides this immuneACCESS table in a form limited to in-frame rearrangements. Some clones are lacking; in checked studies, under half of them reflect an unresolved V gene, and why the rest are absent is not known. Counted in this sample were fewer than 400,000 clones; approximately 91% of them appeared once. Roughly 3.6% of the sample lies in the top ten. Input material: PBMCs or T cells enriched from blood (not recorded which). These receptors all stem from a woman aged 25 to 39 who had been exposed to COVID-19.

This chain joins TRBV20-1 and TRBJ1-2, with a weak D call TRBD1 (6 bases). Germline V gene sequence: CDR1 DFQATT, CDR2 SNEGSKA (reference sequence). Between the trimmed V and J ends, which lost 6 bases and 8 bases, there was a span of 13 bases. The CDR3 runs to 11 residues. CDR3 sequence reads: CSATRGRGYTF. CDR3 nucleotides: TGCAGTGCGACCAGGGGAAGGGGCTACACCTTC.

This clone was seen a few times. The V gene is TRBV5-1, the J gene TRBJ1-1; D is perhaps TRBD1 (6 bases). This CDR3 comprises 14 residues. Trimming stripped 0 bases from V and 2 bases from J, with 8 bases between. The germline V gene has CDR1 SGHRS and CDR2 YFSETQ. CDR3 residues: CASSLGQENTEAFF. The CDR3 DNA follows: TGCGCCAGCAGCTTGGGACAGGAAAACACTGAAGCTTTCTTT.

The chain has TRBV11-3 and TRBJ2-2; 11 bases line up with TRBD2. Per the germline V gene, CDR1 is SGHNT and CDR2 is YENEEA. The J segment lost 7 bases and the V segment lost 5 bases, leaving 6 bases of the junction unmatched. The CDR3 loop spans 15 amino acids. The CDR3 nucleotides are TGTGCCAGCAGCACGGGACTAGCGGCACGCGGGGAGCTGTTTTTT. Amino acid sequence: CASSTGLAARGELFF.

This chain uses TRBV5-4 with TRBJ1-1; no reliable D call. CDR1 SGHNT and CDR2 YYREEE come from the germline V gene (reference sequence). This CDR3 spans 12 amino acids. Between the trimmed V and J ends, which lost 4 bases and 2 bases, there was a span of 6 bases. The CDR3 reads CASSPPNTEAFF. As DNA, the CDR3 is TGTGCCAGCAGCCCCCCTAACACTGAAGCTTTCTTT.

This clone was observed a few times. The rearrangement links TRBV19 to TRBJ1-1; the D is unclear. This CDR3 has 12 amino acids. Trimming removed 7 bases at V and 5 bases at J, with 11 bases between. CDR1 and CDR2 (germline): LNHDA, SQIVND (reference sequence). The CDR3 nucleotides read TGTGCCAGTAACCATCCGGGGACTGAAGCTTTCTTT. It encodes CASNHPGTEAFF.

J is TRBJ2-7 and V is TRBV12-5, with 9 bases that match TRBD1. The CDR3 spans 15 residues. The V and J ends lost 5 bases and 2 bases, in that order; junction bases with no gene match: 7. The germline V gene has CDR1 LGHNT and CDR2 FRNRAP. Here the CDR3 DNA reads TGTGCTAGTGGTATTCACCGGGACAGGGCCTACGAGCAGTACTTC. Translation: CASGIHRDRAYEQYF. The full variable domain, with the rest looked up from reference TRBV12-5 and TRBJ2-7, is DARVTQTPRHKVTEMGQEVTMRCQPILGHNTVFWYRQTMMQGLELLAYFRNRAPLDDSGMPKDRFSAEMPDATLATLKIQPSEPRDSAVYFCASGIHRDRAYEQYFGPGTRLTVT.

The chain couples TRBV6-2 or TRBV6-3 to TRBJ1-2; tentatively, D is TRBD1 (5 bases). Deletions cut 3 bases from V and 3 bases from J, with 17 bases between. The CDR3 is 16 residues long. The germline V gene encodes CDR1 MNHEY and CDR2 SVGEGT. The DNA of the CDR3 is TGTGCCAGCAGTTATTCGCAGGGAACTACTCACTATGGCTACACCTTC. Its translation: CASSYSQGTTHYGYTF.

The rearrangement joins TRBV4-2 to TRBJ1-2, with TRBD1 identical over 9 bases. The J segment lost 12 bases and the V segment lost 3 bases, leaving 8 bases of the junction unmatched. From germline, CDR1 is LGHNA and CDR2 YNFKEQ. The CDR3 runs 13 residues. The CDR3 DNA reads as TGTGCCAGCAGCCAGACACCCGGGACAGGGAACACCTTC. Protein product: CASSQTPGTGNTF.

This clone appeared a few times. The CDR3 coding sequence is TGTGCCAGCTCACTGCAGACAGGTAACAATGAGCAGTTCTTC. Its protein is CASSLQTGNNEQFF. This chain links TRBV18 with TRBJ2-1, with D possibly matching TRBD1 (6 bases). V was clipped by 4 bases and J by 5 bases, with 12 bases between them. There are 14 residues in the CDR3. From germline, CDR1 is KGHSH and CDR2 LQKENI.

This clone was recorded only once. V gene TRBV7-8 combines with J gene TRBJ1-2, with D possibly matching TRBD1 (6 bases). Germline V lookup: CDR1 SGHVS, CDR2 FQNEAQ. This CDR3 region has 15 residues. Trimming removed 5 bases from V and 2 bases from J, with 15 bases in between. CDR3 bases: TGTGCCAGCAGCGATCGGGGGGCCGTAAACTATGGCTACACCTTC. This gives the protein CASSDRGAVNYGYTF.

This chain joins TRBV6-5 and TRBJ1-1; D gene uncertain. The ends were cut back, 5 bases at V and 10 bases at J, with 14 bases in the middle. This CDR3 spans 12 amino acids. Germline V gene lookup returns CDR1 MNHEY and CDR2 SVGAGI. DNA for the CDR3: TGTGCCAGCAGTATAGCCTCGGGTGGAGCTTTCTTT. This encodes CASSIASGGAFF.

The V and J genes are TRBV5-5 and TRBJ1-1, with unresolved D. The CDR3 is made up of 12 amino acids. CDR1 and CDR2 from the germline V gene are SGHKS and YYEKEE (reference sequence). The V gene lost 6 bases and the J gene lost 8 bases, with 14 bases spanning the gap. The CDR3 DNA follows: TGTGCCAGCACCCTGAACGGTCTAGAAGCTTTCTTT. This sequence encodes CASTLNGLEAFF.

The chain has TRBV2 and TRBJ1-2, with a weak D call TRBD1 (6 bases). The CDR3 has 14 amino acids. V dropped 3 bases and J dropped 2 bases, with 10 bases sitting between them. In germline, CDR1 is SNHLY, CDR2 FYNNEI. DNA of the CDR3: TGTGCCAGCAGTGAGGGGGCGAGGAACTATGGCTACACCTTC. This encodes CASSEGARNYGYTF.

The chain combines TRBV20-1 with TRBJ1-2; D possibly corresponds to TRBD1 (6 bases). This CDR3 region has 11 residues. Germline V gene sequence: CDR1 DFQATT, CDR2 SNEGSKA (reference sequence). CDR3 loop: CRRGGRDGYTF. The CDR3 DNA follows: TGCAGACGCGGGGGGCGGGATGGCTACACCTTC.

The chain has TRBV9 and TRBJ1-2; D is ambiguous. CDR3 size: 13 residues. V was clipped by 1 base and J by 8 bases, with 12 bases between them. The V gene's germline CDR1 is SGDLS and CDR2 YYNGEE. CDR3 bases: TGTGCCAGCAGCGTAATCGGTTACGGGGGCTACACCTTC. The encoded protein is CASSVIGYGGYTF.

The CDR3 DNA reads TGTGCCAGCAGCCAAACGGGGTATCAGCCCCAGCATTTT. Its protein product is CASSQTGYQPQHF. This chain uses TRBV3-1 (or the pseudogene TRBV3-2) with TRBJ1-5; D ambiguous. Trimming left V 2 bases short and J 5 bases short, with 7 bases between. CDR1 and CDR2 from the germline V gene are LGHDT and YNNKEL (reference sequence). The length of the CDR3 is 13 residues.

The V gene is TRBV4-1, the J gene TRBJ2-7; 9 bases map to TRBD2. Germline CDR1 reads MGHRA; CDR2 reads YSYEKL. The V gene end was trimmed by 4 bases and the J gene end by 7 bases; junction bases not matched to a gene: 11. This CDR3 has 15 amino acids. The CDR3 loop reads CASSLGLAPGMEQYF. CDR3 in DNA: TGCGCCAGCAGCCTCGGACTAGCGCCGGGAATGGAGCAGTACTTC.

The genes are TRBV11-2 and TRBJ1-1, with D unresolved. Germline lookup yields CDR1 SGHAT and CDR2 FQNNGV. V was clipped by 5 bases and J by 0 bases, with 10 bases between them. The length of the CDR3 is 14 residues. This chain's CDR3 is CASSPRLMNTEAFF. The DNA of the CDR3 is TGTGCCAGCAGCCCCCGCCTAATGAACACTGAAGCTTTCTTT.

The chain joins TRBV5-5 to TRBJ2-1, with 10 bases matching TRBD2. CDR1 is SGHKS, CDR2 YYEKEE, per germline (reference sequence). Trimming at V came to 2 bases and at J to 8 bases, leaving 7 bases not matched to a gene. The CDR3 sequence is 15 residues long. The CDR3 region has the DNA TGTGCCAGCAGCTTTTCGAGCGGGGGGGCTTATGAGCAGTTCTTC. Its translation: CASSFSSGGAYEQFF.

Here the CDR3 reads CASSLSGASYNEQFF. CDR3 bases: TGTGCCAGCAGCCTCAGCGGGGCCTCCTACAATGAGCAGTTCTTC. This chain uses TRBV9 with TRBJ2-1, with TRBD2 matching 7 bases. The germline gives CDR1 SGDLS, CDR2 YYNGEE. J gave up 0 bases and V 4 bases, and 4 bases lay outside the gene matches. This CDR3 is built from 15 residues.